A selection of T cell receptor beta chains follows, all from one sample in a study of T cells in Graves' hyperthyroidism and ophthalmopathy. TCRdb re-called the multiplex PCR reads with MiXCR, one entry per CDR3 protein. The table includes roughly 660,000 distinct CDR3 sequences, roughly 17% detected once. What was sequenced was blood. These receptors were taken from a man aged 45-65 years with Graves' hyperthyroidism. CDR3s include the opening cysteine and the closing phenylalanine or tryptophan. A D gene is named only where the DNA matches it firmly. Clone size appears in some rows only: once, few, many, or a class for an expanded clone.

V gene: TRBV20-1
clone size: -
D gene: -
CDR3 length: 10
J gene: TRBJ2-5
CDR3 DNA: TGCAGTGCTAGTTGGGGGTTCGAGTACTTC
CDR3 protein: CSASWGFEYF

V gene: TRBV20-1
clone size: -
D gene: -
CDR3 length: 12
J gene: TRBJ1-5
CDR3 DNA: TGCAGTGCTAGGGCAGGAGGGGGGCCCCAGCATTTT
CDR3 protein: CSARAGGGPQHF

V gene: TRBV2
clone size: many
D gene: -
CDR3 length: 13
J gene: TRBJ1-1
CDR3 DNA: TGTGCCAGCAGCGACGACAGAGGTACTGAAGCTTTCTTT
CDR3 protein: CASSDDRGTEAFF

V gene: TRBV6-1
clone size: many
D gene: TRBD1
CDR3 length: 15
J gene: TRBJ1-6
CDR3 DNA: TGTGCCAGTAAATCCGGACAGGGGGCCGGTTCACCCCTCCACTTT
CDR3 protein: CASKSGQGAGSPLHF

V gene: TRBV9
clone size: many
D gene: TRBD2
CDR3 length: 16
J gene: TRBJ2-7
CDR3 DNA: TGTGCCAGCAGCGTAGGCGGCGGGAGGGGCATTTACGAGCAGTACTTC
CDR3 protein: CASSVGGGRGIYEQYF

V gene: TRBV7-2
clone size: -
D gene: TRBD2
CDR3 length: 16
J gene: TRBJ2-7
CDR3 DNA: TGTGCCAGCAGCTTAGCTTGGCTAGCGGGAGGGAACGAGCAGTACTTC
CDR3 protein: CASSLAWLAGGNEQYF

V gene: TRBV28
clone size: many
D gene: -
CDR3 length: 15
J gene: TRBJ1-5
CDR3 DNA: TGTGCCAGCACCCCTGGCATACTTAGCAATCAGCCCCAGCATTTT
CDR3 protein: CASTPGILSNQPQHF

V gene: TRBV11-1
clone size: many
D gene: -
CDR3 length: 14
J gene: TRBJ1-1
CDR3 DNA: TGTGCCAGCAGCTTAGACCGGCTGACCACTGAAGCTTTCTTT
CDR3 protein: CASSLDRLTTEAFF

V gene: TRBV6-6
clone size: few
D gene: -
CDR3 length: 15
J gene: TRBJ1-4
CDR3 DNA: TGTGCCAGCAGTTACTCCGAGGGTTCTAATGAAAAACTGTTTTTT
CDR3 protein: CASSYSEGSNEKLFF

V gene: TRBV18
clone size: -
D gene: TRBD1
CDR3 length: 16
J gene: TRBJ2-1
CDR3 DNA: TGTGCCAGCTCACCTTTACCAGGGGGCACCTTCAATGAGCAGTTCTTC
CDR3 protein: CASSPLPGGTFNEQFF

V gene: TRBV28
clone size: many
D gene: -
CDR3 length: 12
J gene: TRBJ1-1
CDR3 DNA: TGTGCCAGCAGTTTATCCGGGCTTGAAGCTTTCTTT
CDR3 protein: CASSLSGLEAFF

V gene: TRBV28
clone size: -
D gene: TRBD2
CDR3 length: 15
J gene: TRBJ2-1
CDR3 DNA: TGTGCCAGCAGTCCGCGACTAGCGGGTATCAATGAGCAGTTCTTC
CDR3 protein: CASSPRLAGINEQFF

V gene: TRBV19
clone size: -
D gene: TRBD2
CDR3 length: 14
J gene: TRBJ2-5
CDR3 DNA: TGTGCCAGTAGTATAGTTCTAGCGGGAGAGACCCCGTACTTC
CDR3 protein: CASSIVLAGETPYF

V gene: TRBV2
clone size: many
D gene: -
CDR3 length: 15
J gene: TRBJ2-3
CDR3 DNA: TGTGCCAGCAGTGTTGGGGGCGCCTCGACAGATACGCAGTATTTT
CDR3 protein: CASSVGGASTDTQYF

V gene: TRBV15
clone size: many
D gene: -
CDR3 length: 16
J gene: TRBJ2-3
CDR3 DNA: TGTGCCACCAGCAGAGATCTGGGGGGAATCACAGATACGCAGTATTTT
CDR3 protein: CATSRDLGGITDTQYF

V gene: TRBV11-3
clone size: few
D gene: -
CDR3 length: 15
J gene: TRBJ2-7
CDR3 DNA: TGTGCCAGCAGCATAAACGGGGCCAAATTCTACGAGCAGTACTTC
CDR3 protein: CASSINGAKFYEQYF

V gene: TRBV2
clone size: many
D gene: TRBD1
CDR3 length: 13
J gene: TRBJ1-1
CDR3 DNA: TGTGCCAGCACCGACAGGGGTGGGACTGAAGCTTTCTTT
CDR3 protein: CASTDRGGTEAFF

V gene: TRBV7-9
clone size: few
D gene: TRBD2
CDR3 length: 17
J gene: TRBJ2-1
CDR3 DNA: TGTGCCAGCAGCCATGAGCTAGCGGGTATACTTTACAATGAGCAGTTCTTC
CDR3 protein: CASSHELAGILYNEQFF

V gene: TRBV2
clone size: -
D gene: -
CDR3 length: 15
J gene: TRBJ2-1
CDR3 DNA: TGTGCCATCTACAACGGGGCAGGGACCTACAATGAGCAGTTCTTC
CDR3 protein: CAIYNGAGTYNEQFF

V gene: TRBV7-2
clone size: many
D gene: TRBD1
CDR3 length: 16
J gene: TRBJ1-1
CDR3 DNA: TGTGCCAGCAGCTTAGGGACAGGGAACACGAACACTGAAGCTTTCTTT
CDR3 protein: CASSLGTGNTNTEAFF

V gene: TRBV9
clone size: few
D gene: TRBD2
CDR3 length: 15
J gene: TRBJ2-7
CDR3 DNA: TGTGCCAGCAGTCAGTCTAGCGGGGTCTCCTACGAGCAGTACTTC
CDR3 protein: CASSQSSGVSYEQYF

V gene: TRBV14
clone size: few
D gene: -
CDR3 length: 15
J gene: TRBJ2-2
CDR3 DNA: TGTGCCAGCAGCCAAGTACGGGCGAACACCGGGGAGCTGTTTTTT
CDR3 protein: CASSQVRANTGELFF

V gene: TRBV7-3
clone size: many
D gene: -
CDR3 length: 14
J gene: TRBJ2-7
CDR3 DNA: TGTGCCAGCAGCTTAACCCCAGGGAGTGCCGAGCAGTACTTC
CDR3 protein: CASSLTPGSAEQYF

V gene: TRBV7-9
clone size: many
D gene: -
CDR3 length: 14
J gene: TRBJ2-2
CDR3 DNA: TGTGCCAGCAGCTTAGAGGGACGAATCGGGGAGCTGTTTTTT
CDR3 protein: CASSLEGRIGELFF

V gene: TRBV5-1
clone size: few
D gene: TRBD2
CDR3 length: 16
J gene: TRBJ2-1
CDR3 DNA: TGCGCCAGCAGCTCTTCGGGACTAGCGGCATACAATGAGCAGTTCTTC
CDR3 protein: CASSSSGLAAYNEQFF

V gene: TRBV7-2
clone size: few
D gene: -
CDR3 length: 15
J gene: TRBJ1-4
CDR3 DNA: TGTGCCAGCAGCTCAACCGGGACCCCGAATGAAAAACTGTTTTTT
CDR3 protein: CASSSTGTPNEKLFF

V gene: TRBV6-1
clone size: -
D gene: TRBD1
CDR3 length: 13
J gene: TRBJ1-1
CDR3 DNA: TGTGCCAGCAAAGAGCAGGGACAGGATGAAGCTTTCTTT
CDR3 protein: CASKEQGQDEAFF

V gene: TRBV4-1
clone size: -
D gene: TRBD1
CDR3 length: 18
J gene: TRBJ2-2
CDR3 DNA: TGCGCCAGCAGCCCCCTATGGGGGGGACAGGGGAACACCGGGGAGCTGTTTTTT
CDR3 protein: CASSPLWGGQGNTGELFF

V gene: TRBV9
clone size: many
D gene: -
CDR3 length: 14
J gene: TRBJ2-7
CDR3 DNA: TGTGCCAGCAGCGCCGGACAGTTTGGGTACGAGCAGTACTTC
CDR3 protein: CASSAGQFGYEQYF

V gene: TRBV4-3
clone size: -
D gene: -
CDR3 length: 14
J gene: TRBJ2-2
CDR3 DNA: TGCGCCAGCAGCCAAGATTATCACACCGGGGAGCTGTTTTTT
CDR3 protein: CASSQDYHTGELFF

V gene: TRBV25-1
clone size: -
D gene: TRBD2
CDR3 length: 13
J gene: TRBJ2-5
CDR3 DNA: TGTGCCAGCAGCCTTAGCGGGAGGGAGACCCAGTACTTC
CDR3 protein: CASSLSGRETQYF

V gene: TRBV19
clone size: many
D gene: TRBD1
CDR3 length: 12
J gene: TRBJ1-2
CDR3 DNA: TGTGCCAGTAACAGGGGAACGAATGGCTACACCTTC
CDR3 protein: CASNRGTNGYTF

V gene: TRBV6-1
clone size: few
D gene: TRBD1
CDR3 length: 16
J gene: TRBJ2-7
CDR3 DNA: TGTGCCAGCAGTGTCGCCCCGGGACAGGGAAGGGGCGAGCAGTACTTC
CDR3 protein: CASSVAPGQGRGEQYF

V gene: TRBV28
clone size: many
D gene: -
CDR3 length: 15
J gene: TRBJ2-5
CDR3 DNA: TGTGCCAGCAGTTTAGTGTGGGGGGCGCGAGAGACCCAGTACTTC
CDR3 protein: CASSLVWGARETQYF

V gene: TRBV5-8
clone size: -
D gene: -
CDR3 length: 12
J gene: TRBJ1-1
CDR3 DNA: TGTGCCAGCAGCCTTGCGGGGGCTGGTGCTTTCTTT
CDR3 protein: CASSLAGAGAFF

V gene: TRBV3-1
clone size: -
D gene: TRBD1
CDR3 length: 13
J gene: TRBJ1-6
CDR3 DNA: TGTGCCAGCGGGGGACAGGAAAATTCACCCCTCCACTTT
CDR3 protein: CASGGQENSPLHF